The present entry profiles one T cell receptor (beta chain) with its context. The antigen is unknown. The source of the sample is a study of blood T cells in healthy people across ages. Whole-study findings and limits: With donor CMV status unknown, expanded clonotype changes were possibly confounded.

Next came a second PCR, run for roughly 6 to 11 cycles, which used a sample-barcoded 5' primer along with a J-beta primer mix. TCRdb redid the calling of the 5' RACE reads with MiXCR, one entry per CDR3 protein. Among some 900,000 distinct CDR3 sequences listed, roughly 52% were seen once. The CDR3 length is 17 residues. Germline CDR1 is LGHDT and CDR2 is YNNKEL (reference sequence). V lost 1 base and J 1 base, leaving 16 bases between the germline ends. The chain links TRBV3-1 to TRBJ1-1, with D perhaps TRBD1 (6 bases). This TCR was sampled from a man in his thirties or forties in good health. Sequenced: blood. The CDR3 DNA reads as TGTGCCAGCAGCCAAGTGAGTGGCGGGGGCCGGAACACTGAAGCTTTCTTT. It encodes CASSQVSGGGRNTEAFF.